This entry concerns a single T cell receptor beta chain. Enrolment of Seattle patients took place during active infection, and they were followed longitudinally. In the original processing: Scientists estimated how many nucleated cells there were by amplifying reference gene primers. Method: immunoSEQ multiplex PCR; TCRdb's copy keeps in-frame clones and lacks some. The V and J calls and clone size come from that table; D and trimming were worked out from the DNA. The sample lists under 80,000 clones, around 74% occurring once. The CDR3 consists of 14 residues. The germline V gene encodes CDR1 SGHRS and CDR2 YFSETQ. J gave up 6 bases and V 0 bases, and 5 bases lay outside the gene matches. This entry comes from a study of blood T cell repertoires in COVID-19. Turning to the study itself: T cells, B-cell-depleted T cells, or PBMCs provided the cDNA or gDNA that served as material.

The rearrangement joins TRBV5-1 to TRBJ2-5; 7 bases map to TRBD1. The receptor was derived from a man between 60 and 70 years old with COVID-19, enrolled during active disease. Sequencing input: peripheral blood. In nucleotides, the CDR3 is TGCGCCAGCAGCTTGGAAGGGGGCAGGAAGACCCAGTACTTC. Translated, it gives CASSLEGGRKTQYF.